This T cell receptor (beta chain) was sequenced in a study of breast tumors, draining lymph nodes, adjacent tissues. TCRdb itself ran the multiplex PCR reads through MiXCR, one entry per CDR3 protein. Here the sample spans 200,000 or so distinct CDR3 sequences, approximately 33% being singletons. The germline gives CDR1 MNHEY, CDR2 SVGAGI. V lost 5 bases and J 0 bases, leaving 11 bases between the germline ends. This CDR3 has 15 residues. Remarks on this clonotype: What it recognizes is unknown.

The lymph nodes were axillary draining lymph nodes from breast cancer patients. Study outcomes and limitations: Data only fit, rather than demonstrated, lymph node origin of most tumor T cells. Most tumor T cells seemingly derive from lymph node, then expand in tumor. Luminal-like breast cancer showed significantly higher tumor–nontumor repertoire similarity than basal-like. Compared with lymph nodes, tumors were less diverse; compared with nontumor tissue, more.

Sequenced material: axillary lymph node tissue. This sequence was found in a female donor with breast cancer. Some clones in this sample may be carry-over from other donors' samples. The genes are TRBV6-5 and TRBJ2-1; D might be TRBD1 (6 bases). The CDR3 reads CASSTGQSSYNEQFF. CDR3 bases: TGTGCCAGCAGTACCGGACAGAGCTCCTACAATGAGCAGTTCTTC.